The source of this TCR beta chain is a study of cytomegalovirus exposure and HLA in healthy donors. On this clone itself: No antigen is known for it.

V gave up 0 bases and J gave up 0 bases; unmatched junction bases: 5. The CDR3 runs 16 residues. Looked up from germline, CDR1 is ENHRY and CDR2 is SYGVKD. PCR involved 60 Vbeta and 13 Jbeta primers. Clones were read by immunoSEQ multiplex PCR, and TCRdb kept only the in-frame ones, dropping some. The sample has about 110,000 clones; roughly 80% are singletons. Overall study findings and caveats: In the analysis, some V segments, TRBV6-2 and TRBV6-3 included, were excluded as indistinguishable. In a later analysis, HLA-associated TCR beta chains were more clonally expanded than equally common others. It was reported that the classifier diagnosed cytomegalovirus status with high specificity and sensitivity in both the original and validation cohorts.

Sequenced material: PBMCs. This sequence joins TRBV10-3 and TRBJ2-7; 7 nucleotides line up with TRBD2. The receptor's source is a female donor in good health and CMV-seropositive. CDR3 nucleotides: TGTGCCATCAGTGAGTCGGGGGGGGTTAGCTCCTACGAGCAGTACTTC. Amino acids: CAISESGGVSSYEQYF.